This T cell receptor beta chain stems from a study of blood T cells in healthy people across ages. The CDR3 length is 13 residues. V lost 5 bases, J lost 14 bases, and 19 bases lay in between. From germline, CDR1 is MNHEY and CDR2 SMNVEV (reference sequence). Comments on this clonotype: No antigen is known for it.

Study conclusions and caveats: Per-million-T-cell TCR beta diversity fell roughly linearly with age. Long-lived and aged donors differed, with more naive CD4+ cells and higher diversity in the long-lived.

Sample-barcoded 5' priming and a J-beta primer mix drove a second PCR of roughly 7 to 11 cycles. Researchers report that a template-switch adaptor with 12 random nucleotides tagged each cDNA molecule. TCRdb ran MiXCR on the 5' RACE reads and lists one entry per CDR3 protein. Here the sample spans over 1,300,000 distinct CDR3 sequences, approximately 63% being singletons. The clonotype was recovered from a man younger than 30 in good health. This chain links TRBV27 with TRBJ1-5; tentative D call: TRBD1 (5 bases). The sample was blood. CDR3 in amino acids: CASSPSRGQGEHF. In DNA form, the CDR3 reads TGTGCCAGCAGTCCCAGCCGTGGTCAGGGTGAGCATTTT.